This T cell receptor beta chain is drawn from a study of cytomegalovirus exposure and HLA in healthy donors. PCR primers comprised 60 Vbeta and 13 Jbeta primers. Sequencing used immunoSEQ multiplex PCR; TCRdb keeps in-frame clones, though not all of them. The sample holds some 160,000 clones, around 77% seen once. This clone was counted between two and nine times. The CDR3 has 16 residues. The germline V gene has CDR1 SGHVS and CDR2 FQNEAQ. Trimming cost V 1 base and J 8 bases; bases outside gene matches: 2. The chain has TRBV7-8 and TRBJ2-1; TRBD2 agrees at 16 bases. This TCR derives from a man aged 60-69 years in good health and CMV-seronegative. The sample comprised PBMCs. The CDR3 DNA sequence: TGTGCCAGCAGCTTAGAGGGACTAGCGGGAGGGGATGAGCAGTTCTTC. It yields the protein CASSLEGLAGGDEQFF. The full variable domain, with the rest looked up from reference TRBV7-8 and TRBJ2-1, is GAGVSQSPRYKVAKRGQDVALRCDPISGHVSLFWYQQALGQGPEFLTYFQNEAQLDKSGLPSDRFFAERPEGSVSTLKIQRTQQEDSAVYLCASSLEGLAGGDEQFFGPGTRLTVL.